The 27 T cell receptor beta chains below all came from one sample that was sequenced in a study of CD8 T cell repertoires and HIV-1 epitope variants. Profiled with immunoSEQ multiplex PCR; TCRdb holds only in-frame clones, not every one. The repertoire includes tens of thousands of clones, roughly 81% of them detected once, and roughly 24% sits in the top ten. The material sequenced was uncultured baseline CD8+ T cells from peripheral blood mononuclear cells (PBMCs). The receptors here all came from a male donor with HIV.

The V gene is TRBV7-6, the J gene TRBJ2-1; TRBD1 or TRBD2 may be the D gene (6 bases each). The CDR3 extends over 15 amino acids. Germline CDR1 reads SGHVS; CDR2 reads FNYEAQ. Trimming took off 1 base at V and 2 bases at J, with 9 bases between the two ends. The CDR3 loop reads CASSLGGGPYNEQFF. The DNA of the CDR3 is TGTGCCAGCAGCTTAGGAGGGGGGCCCTACAATGAGCAGTTCTTC. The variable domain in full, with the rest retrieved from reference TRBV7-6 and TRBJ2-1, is GAGVSQSPRYKVTKRGQDVALRCDPISGHVSLYWYRQALGQGPEFLTYFNYEAQQDKSGLPNDRFSAERPEGSISTLTIQRTEQRDSAMYRCASSLGGGPYNEQFFGPGTRLTVL.

The chain's CDR3 is CASSPSPQGFEQYF. The CDR3 bases are TGTGCCAGCAGCCCGAGCCCGCAGGGGTTCGAGCAGTACTTC. This rearrangement joins TRBV7-6 to TRBJ2-7; perhaps TRBD1 as D (6 bases). Trimming cost V 5 bases and J 6 bases, with 17 bases left between them. Germline values: CDR1 SGHVS, CDR2 FNYEAQ. This CDR3 has 14 residues.

For the CDR3, the DNA is TGCGCCAGCAGTGAGGGCAGTACCAATCAGCCCCAGCATTTT. This codes for CASSEGSTNQPQHF. V and J are TRBV10-2 and TRBJ1-5; no clear D gene. The germline V gene has CDR1 WSHSY and CDR2 SAAADI. The CDR3 runs to 14 residues. V was pared by 2 bases and J by 3 bases, with 8 bases between.

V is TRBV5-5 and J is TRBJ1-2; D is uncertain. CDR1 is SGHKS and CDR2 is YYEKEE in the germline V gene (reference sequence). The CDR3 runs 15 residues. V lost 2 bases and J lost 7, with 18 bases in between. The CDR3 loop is CASSFSGTKVVGYTF. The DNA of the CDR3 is TGTGCCAGCAGCTTTTCGGGCACCAAGGTAGTTGGCTACACCTTC.

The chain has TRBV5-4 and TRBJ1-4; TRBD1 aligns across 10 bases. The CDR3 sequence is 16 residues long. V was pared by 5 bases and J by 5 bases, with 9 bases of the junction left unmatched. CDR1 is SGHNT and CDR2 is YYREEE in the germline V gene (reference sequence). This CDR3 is CASSSNLGQGNEKLFF. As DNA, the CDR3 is TGTGCCAGCAGTTCGAACCTGGGACAGGGGAATGAAAAACTGTTTTTT.

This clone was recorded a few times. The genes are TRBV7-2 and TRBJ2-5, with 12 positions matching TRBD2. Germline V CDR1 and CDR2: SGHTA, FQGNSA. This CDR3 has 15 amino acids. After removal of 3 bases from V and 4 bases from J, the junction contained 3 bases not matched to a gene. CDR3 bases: TGTGCCAGCAGCTTGACTAGCGGGAGCGGAGAGACCCAGTACTTC. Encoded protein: CASSLTSGSGETQYF.

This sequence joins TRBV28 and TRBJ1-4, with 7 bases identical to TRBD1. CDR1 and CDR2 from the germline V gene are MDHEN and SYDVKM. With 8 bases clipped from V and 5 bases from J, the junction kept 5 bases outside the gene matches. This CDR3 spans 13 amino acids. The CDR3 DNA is TGTGCCAGCGAACCAGGGGGGAATGAAAAACTGTTTTTT. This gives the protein CASEPGGNEKLFF.

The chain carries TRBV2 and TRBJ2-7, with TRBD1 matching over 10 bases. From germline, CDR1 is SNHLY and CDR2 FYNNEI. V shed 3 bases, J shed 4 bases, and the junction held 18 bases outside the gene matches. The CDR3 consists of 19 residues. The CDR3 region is CASSDGDRGAQHRLYEQYF. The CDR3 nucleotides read TGTGCCAGCAGTGACGGGGACAGGGGCGCCCAACACCGATTATACGAGCAGTACTTC. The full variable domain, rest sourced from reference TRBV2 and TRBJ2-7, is EPEVTQTPSHQVTQMGQEVILRCVPISNHLYFYWYRQILGQKVEFLVSFYNNEISEKSEIFDDQFSVERPDGSNFTLKIRSTKLEDSAMYFCASSDGDRGAQHRLYEQYFGPGTRLTVT.

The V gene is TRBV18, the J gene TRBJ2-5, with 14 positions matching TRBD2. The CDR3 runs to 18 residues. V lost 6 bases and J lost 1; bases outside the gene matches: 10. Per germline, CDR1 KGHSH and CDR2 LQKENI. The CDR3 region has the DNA TGTGCCAGCTCCGCGTTGACTAGCGGGGGGGCCGGCCAAGAGACCCAGTACTTC. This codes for CASSALTSGGAGQETQYF.

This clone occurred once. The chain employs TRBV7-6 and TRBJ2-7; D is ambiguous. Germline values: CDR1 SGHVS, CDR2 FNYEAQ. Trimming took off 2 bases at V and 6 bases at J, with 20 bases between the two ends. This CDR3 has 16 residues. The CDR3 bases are TGTGCCAGCAGCTTAAGGTTGGTGACCGGAACGGGCGAGCAGTACTTC. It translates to CASSLRLVTGTGEQYF. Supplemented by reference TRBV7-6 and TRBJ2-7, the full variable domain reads GAGVSQSPRYKVTKRGQDVALRCDPISGHVSLYWYRQALGQGPEFLTYFNYEAQQDKSGLPNDRFSAERPEGSISTLTIQRTEQRDSAMYRCASSLRLVTGTGEQYFGPGTRLTVT.

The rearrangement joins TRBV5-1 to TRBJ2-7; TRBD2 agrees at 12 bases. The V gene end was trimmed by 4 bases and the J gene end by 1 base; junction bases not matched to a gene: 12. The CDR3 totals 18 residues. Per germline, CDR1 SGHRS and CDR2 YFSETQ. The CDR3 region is CASSPGLAGPQRSYEQYF. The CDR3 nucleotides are TGCGCCAGCAGCCCGGGACTAGCGGGCCCCCAACGTTCCTACGAGCAGTACTTC.

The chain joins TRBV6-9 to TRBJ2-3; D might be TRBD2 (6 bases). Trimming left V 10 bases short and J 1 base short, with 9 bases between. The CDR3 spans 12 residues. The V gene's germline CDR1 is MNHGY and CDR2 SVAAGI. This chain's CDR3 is CAIPGGTDTQYF. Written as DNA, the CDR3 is TGTGCCATCCCGGGGGGCACAGATACGCAGTATTTT.

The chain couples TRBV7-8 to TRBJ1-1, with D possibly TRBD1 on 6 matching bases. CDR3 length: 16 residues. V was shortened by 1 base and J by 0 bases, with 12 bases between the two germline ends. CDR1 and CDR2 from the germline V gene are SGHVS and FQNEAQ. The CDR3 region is CASSLETGPLNTEAFF. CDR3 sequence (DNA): TGTGCCAGCAGCTTAGAGACAGGCCCCTTGAACACTGAAGCTTTCTTT.

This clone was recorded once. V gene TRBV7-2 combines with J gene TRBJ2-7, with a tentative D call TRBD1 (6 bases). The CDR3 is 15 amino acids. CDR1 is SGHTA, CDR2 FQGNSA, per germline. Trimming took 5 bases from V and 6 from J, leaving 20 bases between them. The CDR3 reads CASSPTLQGSSEQYF. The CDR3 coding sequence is TGTGCCAGCAGCCCCACCTTACAGGGTTCATCCGAGCAGTACTTC.

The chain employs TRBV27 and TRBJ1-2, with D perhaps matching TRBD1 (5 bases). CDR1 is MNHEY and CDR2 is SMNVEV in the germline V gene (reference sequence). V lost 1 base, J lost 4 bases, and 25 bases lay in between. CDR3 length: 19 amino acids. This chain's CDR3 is CASSLFYRGQGQTSYGYTF. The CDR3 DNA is TGTGCCAGCAGTTTATTTTATAGGGGTCAAGGGCAGACGAGCTATGGCTACACCTTC.

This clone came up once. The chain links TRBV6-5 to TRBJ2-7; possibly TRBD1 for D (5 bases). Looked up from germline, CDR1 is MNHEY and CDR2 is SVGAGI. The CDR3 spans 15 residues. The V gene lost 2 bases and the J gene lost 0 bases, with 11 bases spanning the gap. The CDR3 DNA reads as TGTGCCAGCAGTTACGGGGCTGTGAGCTCCTACGAGCAGTACTTC. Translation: CASSYGAVSSYEQYF.

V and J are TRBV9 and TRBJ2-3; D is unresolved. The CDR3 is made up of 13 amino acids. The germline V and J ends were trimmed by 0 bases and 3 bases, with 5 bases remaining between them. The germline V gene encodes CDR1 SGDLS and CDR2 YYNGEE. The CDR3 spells CASSVVWTDTQYF. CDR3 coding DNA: TGTGCCAGCAGCGTAGTGTGGACAGATACGCAGTATTTT.

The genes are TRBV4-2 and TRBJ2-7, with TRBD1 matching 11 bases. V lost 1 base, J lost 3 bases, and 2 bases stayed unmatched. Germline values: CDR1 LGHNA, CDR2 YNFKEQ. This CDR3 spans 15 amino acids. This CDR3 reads CASSQGGTGGYEQYF. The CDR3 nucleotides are TGTGCCAGCAGCCAAGGCGGGACAGGGGGCTACGAGCAGTACTTC.

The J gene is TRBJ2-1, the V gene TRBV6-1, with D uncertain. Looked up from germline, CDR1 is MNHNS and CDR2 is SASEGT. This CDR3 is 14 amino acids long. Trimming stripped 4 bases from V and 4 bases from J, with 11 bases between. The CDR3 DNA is TGTGCCAGCAGTGTCCGGACCCTATACAATGAGCAGTTCTTC. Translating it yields CASSVRTLYNEQFF.

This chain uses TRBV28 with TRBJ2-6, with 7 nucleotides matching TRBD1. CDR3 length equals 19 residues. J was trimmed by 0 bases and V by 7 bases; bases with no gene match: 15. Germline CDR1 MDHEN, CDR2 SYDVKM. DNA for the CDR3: TGTGCCAGCAATTACGAGCGACAGGGCGGAAGCTCTGGGGCCAACGTCCTGACTTTC. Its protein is CASNYERQGGSSGANVLTF. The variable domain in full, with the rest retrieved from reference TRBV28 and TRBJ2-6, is DVKVTQSSRYLVKRTGEKVFLECVQDMDHENMFWYRQDPGLGLRLIYFSYDVKMKEKGDIPEGYSVSREKKERFSLILESASTNQTSMYLCASNYERQGGSSGANVLTFGAGSRLTVL.

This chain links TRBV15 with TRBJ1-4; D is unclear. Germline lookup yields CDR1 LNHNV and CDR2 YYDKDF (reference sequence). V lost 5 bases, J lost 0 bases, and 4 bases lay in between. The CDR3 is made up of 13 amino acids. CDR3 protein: CATSPATNEKLFF. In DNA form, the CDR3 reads TGTGCCACCAGCCCCGCAACTAATGAAAAACTGTTTTTT.

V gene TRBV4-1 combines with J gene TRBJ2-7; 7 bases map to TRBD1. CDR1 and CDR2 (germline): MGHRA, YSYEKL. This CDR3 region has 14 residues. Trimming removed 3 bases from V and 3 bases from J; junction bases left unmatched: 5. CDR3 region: CASSHPGQFYEQYF. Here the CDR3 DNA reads TGCGCCAGCAGCCACCCGGGACAGTTCTACGAGCAGTACTTC.

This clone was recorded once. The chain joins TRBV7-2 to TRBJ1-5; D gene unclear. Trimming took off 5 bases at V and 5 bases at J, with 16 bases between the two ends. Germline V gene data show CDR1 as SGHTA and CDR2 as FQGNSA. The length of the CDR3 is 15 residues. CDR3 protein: CASSLGPFGDQPQHF. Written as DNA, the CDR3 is TGTGCCAGCAGCCTAGGGCCCTTTGGGGATCAGCCCCAGCATTTT.

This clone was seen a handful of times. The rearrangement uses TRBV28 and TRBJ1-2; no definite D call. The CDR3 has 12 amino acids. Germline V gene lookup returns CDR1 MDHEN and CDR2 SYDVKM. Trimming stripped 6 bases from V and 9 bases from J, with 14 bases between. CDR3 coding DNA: TGTGCCAGCAGGCGGACGGAGCAAAGCTACACCTTC. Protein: CASRRTEQSYTF.

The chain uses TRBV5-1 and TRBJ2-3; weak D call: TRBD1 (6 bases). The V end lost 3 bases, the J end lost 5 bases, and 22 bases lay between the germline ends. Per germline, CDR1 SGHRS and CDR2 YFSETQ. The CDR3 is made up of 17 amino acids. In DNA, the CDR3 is TGCGCCAGCAGCTCGGGGACGACAGGAACCCTTGTAGATACGCAGTATTTT. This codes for CASSSGTTGTLVDTQYF.

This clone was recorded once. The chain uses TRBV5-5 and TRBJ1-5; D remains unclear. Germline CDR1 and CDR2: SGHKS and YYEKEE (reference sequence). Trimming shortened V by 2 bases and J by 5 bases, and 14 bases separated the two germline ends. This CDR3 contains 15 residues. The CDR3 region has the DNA TGTGCCAGCAGCTTCCTGGACGGGCTAGATCAGCCCCAGCATTTT. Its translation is CASSFLDGLDQPQHF.

The CDR3 region is CASGRVSGNTIYF. The CDR3 region has the DNA TGTGCCAGCGGCAGGGTATCTGGAAACACCATATATTTT. V gene TRBV9 combines with J gene TRBJ1-3, with a tentative D call TRBD1 (5 bases). The V and J ends lost 7 bases and 1 base respectively, with 9 bases between them. The germline V gene encodes CDR1 SGDLS and CDR2 YYNGEE. This CDR3 has 13 amino acids.